This T cell receptor (beta chain) was observed in a study of shared clonotypes between healthy human individuals (dated by TCRdb to the early 2020s). With respect to the entire study: The cohort included a few men and a couple of women between 18 and 49 years of age. For each donor, CD4 naive and CD4 memory were each run on three plates, CD8 naive on two plates, and CD8 memory on one plate. The study deeply sequenced blood TCR repertoires of about five healthy adults to estimate repertoire size and the extent of clonotype sharing between individuals. To increase sequencing depth and limit assay-specific biases, TCR repertoire library preparation and sequencing were carried out by different laboratories using diverse techniques. Each donor's leukapheresis produced roughly between roughly 0.85 and 10 billion PBMCs.

The investigation overall reported the following: Naive subsets generally had larger estimated clonotype richness than memory subsets. Pairwise subsampling led to the expectation that sequencing depth would affect the degree of clonotype sharing among donors. Compared with non-shared clonotypes, the clonotypes found in all four sorted-subset donors had higher generation probabilities. Rarefaction of sorted-subset datasets indicated incomplete sequencing despite the large sequencing depth. Sampling was restricted to blood, and TCR repertoires in tissues likely differ from the TCR repertoires found in blood. The small number of donors limited the genetic and exposure-history diversity represented. About 4.5% of naive CD4, 3.5% of naive CD8, approximately 2% of memory CD4, and about 0.4% of memory CD8 clonotypes were shared across several donors.

CD8 naive samples were obtained by positive selection for CCR7 among CD45RO-negative cells, yielding a CD45RA+CCR7+ population from which TemRA cells were excluded. Healthy HIV-negative adults with no recently reported acute infections or vaccinations were included as donors. All donors were Caucasian adults living in Nashville, Tennessee, USA. Blood was collected by leukapheresis, and PBMCs were isolated by Ficoll-Histopaque density gradient centrifugation and then cryopreserved in liquid nitrogen vapor phase. Analytical flow cytometry was used to check the purity and quantity of each magnetically sorted T cell population. Genomic DNA was isolated from every sorted fraction and measured by UV absorbance on a Nanodrop 2000c. Counted from cysteine to phenylalanine, this CDR3 has 15 amino acids. The DNA shown is the 45-base CDR3, in frame from base 1. Taken from the germline V gene, the CDR1 and CDR2 loops are SGHNT and YENEEA. V gives up 1 base and J gives up 0 bases, and the segment between their germline ends measures 10 bases.

This clone appeared once. What this receptor recognizes is not known. No much larger clone is present one base from it, and per-base qualities are unavailable. Using the deep immunoSEQ assay, multiplex PCR amplified TCR CDR3 regions from genomic DNA. Extracted genomic DNA from each cell subset was distributed evenly across all wells of several immunoSEQ 96-well plates, and each plate was treated as a replicate. For sorted subsets, 150 to 250 ng genomic DNA, equal to some 28,000 T cell genomes, was loaded into each replicate PCR. Purified libraries were quantified with a Qubit 3.0 fluorometer, sized on a Bioanalyzer 2100, and re-quantified with the KAPA Library Quantification kit. Each immunoSEQ 96-well plate was sequenced on its own single-read 150-cycle Illumina NextSeq 550 flow cell. Processing in the source paper ran as follows. Because the immunoSEQ output included only junctional sequences and no quality scores, the filtering could not be the same as the filtering used for full-length reads. To assign V/J genes and CDR3, sequences were annotated using PyIR, a Python wrapper for IgBLAST v1.9, with IMGT germline references. Any read was removed if the V/J assignment was weak (E-value above 1e-6), the CDR3 was missing, or the read contained stop codons, out-of-frame junctions, or ambiguous translated residues. V3J clonotypes were defined as sequences sharing the same inferred V gene, J gene, and CDR3 amino acid sequence. Percentage overlap between repertoires was computed as shared unique clonotypes divided by the size of the smaller repertoire. Repertoire richness was assessed with RTK rarefaction, the Chao1 estimator, and Recon v2.1 estimates of unobserved clonotypes. For all TCRbeta clonotypes obtained by the gDNA method from a few donors, generation probabilities were computed with OLGA. TCRdb limited this immuneACCESS table to in-frame rearrangements with V and J called. A share of clones is missing; checked studies link under half to unresolved V genes, and the rest is unexplained. D and trimming come from the DNA, and the V and J calls and clone size come from that table. Counted in this sample were just over 2,000,000 clones; just under 95% of them appeared once. The ten largest account for 0.85% to 1.3% of the sample.

The chain is assembled from TRBV11-3 and TRBJ2-7, with TRBD2 tentatively as D gene (6 bases match). Material: naive CD8+ T cells sorted from blood. The sample's cell subset or site, from its label and the paper: CD45RA+CCR7+. This receptor was taken from a man aged 18 to 30 in good health. The CDR3 sequence is CASSLGGDRSYEQYF. The DNA sequence is as follows: TGTGCCAGCAGCTTAGGGGGGGACCGCTCCTACGAGCAGTACTTC.